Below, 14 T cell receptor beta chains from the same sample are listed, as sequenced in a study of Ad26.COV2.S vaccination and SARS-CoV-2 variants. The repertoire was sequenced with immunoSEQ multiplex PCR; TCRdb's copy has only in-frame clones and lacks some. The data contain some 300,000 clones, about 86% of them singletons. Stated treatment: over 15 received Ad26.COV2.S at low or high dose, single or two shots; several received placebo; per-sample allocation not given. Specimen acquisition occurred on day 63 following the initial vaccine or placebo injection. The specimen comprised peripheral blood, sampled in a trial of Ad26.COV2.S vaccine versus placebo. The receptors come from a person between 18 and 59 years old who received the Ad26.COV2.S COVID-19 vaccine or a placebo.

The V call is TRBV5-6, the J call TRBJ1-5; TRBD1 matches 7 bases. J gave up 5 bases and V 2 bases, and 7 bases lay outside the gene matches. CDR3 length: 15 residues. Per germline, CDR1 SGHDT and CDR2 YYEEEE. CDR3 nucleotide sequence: TGTGCCAGCAGCTTCCAGGGGGGGGAGTATCAGCCCCAGCATTTT. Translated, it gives CASSFQGGEYQPQHF.

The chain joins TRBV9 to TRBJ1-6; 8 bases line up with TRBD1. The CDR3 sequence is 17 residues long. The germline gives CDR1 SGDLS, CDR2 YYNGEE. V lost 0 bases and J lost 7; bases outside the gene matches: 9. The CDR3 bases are TGTGCCAGCAGCGTAGATGGCAGGGGGCTGATGAATTCACCCCTCCACTTT. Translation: CASSVDGRGLMNSPLHF.

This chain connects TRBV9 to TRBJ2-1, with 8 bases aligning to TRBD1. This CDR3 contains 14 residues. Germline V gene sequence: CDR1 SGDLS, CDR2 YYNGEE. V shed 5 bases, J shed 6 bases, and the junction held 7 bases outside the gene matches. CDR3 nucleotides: TGTGCCAGCAGACGGACAGGGCCGGGCAATGAGCAGTTCTTC. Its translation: CASRRTGPGNEQFF.

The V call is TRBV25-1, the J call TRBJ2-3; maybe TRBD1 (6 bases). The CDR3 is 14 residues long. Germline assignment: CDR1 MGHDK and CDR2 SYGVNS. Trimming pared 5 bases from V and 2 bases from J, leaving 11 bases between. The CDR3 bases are TGTGCCAGCAGTAGACAGGAACCCACAGATACGCAGTATTTT. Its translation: CASSRQEPTDTQYF.

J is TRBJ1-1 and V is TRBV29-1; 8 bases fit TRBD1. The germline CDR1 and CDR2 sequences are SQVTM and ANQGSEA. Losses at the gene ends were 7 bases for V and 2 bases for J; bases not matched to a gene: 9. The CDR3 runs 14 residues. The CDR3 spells CSARQGMGNTEAFF. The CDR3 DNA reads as TGCAGCGCTCGACAGGGGATGGGTAACACTGAAGCTTTCTTT.

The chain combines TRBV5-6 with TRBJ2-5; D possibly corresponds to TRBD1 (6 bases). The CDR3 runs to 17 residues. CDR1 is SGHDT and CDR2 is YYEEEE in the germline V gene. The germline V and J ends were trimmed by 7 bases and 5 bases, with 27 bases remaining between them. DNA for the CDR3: TGTGCCAGCGGATCCTGGGGGCAAAGGGCAGGATCGGAGACCCAGTACTTC. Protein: CASGSWGQRAGSETQYF. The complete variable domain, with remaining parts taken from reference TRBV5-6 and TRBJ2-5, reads DAGVTQSPTHLIKTRGQQVTLRCSPKSGHDTVSWYQQALGQGPQFIFQYYEEEERQRGNFPDRFSGHQFPNYSSELNVNALLLGDSALYLCASGSWGQRAGSETQYFGPGTRLLVL.

Written as DNA, the CDR3 is TGCGCCAGCACCCTGGGGGACAGCGACAACTATGGCTACACCTTC. Translation gives CASTLGDSDNYGYTF. The chain combines TRBV5-1 with TRBJ1-2; the match to TRBD1 covers 7 bases. This CDR3 has 15 amino acids. CDR1 is SGHRS and CDR2 is YFSETQ in the germline V gene. V shed 6 bases and J 2 bases; nucleotides not matched to a gene: 10.

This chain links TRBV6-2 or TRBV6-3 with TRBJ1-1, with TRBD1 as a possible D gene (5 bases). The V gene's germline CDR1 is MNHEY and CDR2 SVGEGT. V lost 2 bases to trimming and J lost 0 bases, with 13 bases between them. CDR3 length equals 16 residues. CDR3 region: CASSYTGAGLNTEAFF. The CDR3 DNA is TGTGCCAGCAGTTACACCGGGGCAGGGCTGAACACTGAAGCTTTCTTT.

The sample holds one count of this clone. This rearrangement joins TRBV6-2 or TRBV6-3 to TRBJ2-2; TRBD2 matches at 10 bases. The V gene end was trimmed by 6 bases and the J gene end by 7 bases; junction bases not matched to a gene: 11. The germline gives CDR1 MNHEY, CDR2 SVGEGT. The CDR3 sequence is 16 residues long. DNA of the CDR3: TGTGCCAGCAGCCATCAAGCGGGGGGGCGCGGCGGGGAGCTGTTTTTT. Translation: CASSHQAGGRGGELFF.

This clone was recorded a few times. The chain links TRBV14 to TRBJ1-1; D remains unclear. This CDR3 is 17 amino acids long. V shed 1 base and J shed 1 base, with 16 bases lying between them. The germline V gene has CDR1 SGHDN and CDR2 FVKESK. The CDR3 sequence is CASSQGLSPWRNTEAFF. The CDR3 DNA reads TGTGCCAGCAGCCAAGGCTTGTCACCCTGGAGGAACACTGAAGCTTTCTTT.

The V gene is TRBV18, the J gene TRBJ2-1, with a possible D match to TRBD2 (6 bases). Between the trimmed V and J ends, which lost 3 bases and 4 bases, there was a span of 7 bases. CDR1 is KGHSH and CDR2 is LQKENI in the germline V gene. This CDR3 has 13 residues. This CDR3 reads CASSPGGYNEQFF. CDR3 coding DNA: TGTGCCAGCTCACCGGGGGGTTACAATGAGCAGTTCTTC.

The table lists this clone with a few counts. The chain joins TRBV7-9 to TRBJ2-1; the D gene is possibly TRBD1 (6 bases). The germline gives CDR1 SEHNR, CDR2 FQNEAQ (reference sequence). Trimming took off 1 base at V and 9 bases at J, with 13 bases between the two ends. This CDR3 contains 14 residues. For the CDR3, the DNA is TGTGCCAGCAGCTTAGAGACAGGTAATGTTGAGCAGTTCTTC. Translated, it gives CASSLETGNVEQFF.

In DNA form, the CDR3 reads TGTGCCAGCAGTGATTCCGCAACTAATGAAAAACTGTTTTTT. This codes for CASSDSATNEKLFF. This chain joins TRBV2 and TRBJ1-4; D remains unclear. The CDR3 length is 14 residues. Germline V gives CDR1 SNHLY, CDR2 FYNNEI. Trimming cost V 3 bases and J 0 bases, with 5 bases left between them. Full variable domain (missing parts from reference TRBV2 and TRBJ1-4): EPEVTQTPSHQVTQMGQEVILRCVPISNHLYFYWYRQILGQKVEFLVSFYNNEISEKSEIFDDQFSVERPDGSNFTLKIRSTKLEDSAMYFCASSDSATNEKLFFGSGTQLSVL.

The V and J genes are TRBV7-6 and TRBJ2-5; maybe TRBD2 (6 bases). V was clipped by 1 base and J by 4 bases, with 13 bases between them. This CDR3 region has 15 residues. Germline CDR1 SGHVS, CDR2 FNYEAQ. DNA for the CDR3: TGTGCCAGCAGCTTAGATGGGGCGGGGCTAGAGACCCAGTACTTC. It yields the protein CASSLDGAGLETQYF.